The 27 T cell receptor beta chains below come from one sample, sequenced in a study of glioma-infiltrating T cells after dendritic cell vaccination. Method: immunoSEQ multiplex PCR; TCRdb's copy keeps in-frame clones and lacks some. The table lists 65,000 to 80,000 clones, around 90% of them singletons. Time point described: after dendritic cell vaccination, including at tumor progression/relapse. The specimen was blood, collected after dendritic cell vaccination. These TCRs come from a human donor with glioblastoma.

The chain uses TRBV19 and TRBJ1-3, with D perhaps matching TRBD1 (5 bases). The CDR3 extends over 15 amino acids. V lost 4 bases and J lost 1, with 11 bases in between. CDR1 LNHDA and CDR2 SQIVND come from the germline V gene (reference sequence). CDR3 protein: CASSTRYRSGNTIYF. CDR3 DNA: TGTGCCAGTAGTACCCGATACAGGTCTGGAAACACCATATATTTT.

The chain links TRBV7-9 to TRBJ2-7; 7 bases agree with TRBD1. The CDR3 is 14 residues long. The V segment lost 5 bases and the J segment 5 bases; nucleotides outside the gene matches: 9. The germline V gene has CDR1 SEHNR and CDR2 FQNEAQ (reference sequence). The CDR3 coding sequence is TGTGCCAGCAGCGCCCGACAGGGTTTCGACGAGCAGTACTTC. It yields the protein CASSARQGFDEQYF.

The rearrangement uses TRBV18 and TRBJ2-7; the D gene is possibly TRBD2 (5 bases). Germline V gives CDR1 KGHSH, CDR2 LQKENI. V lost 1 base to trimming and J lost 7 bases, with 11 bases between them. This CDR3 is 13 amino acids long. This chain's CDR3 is CASSPLGPGEQYF. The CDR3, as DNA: TGTGCCAGCTCACCACTTGGCCCGGGGGAGCAGTACTTC.

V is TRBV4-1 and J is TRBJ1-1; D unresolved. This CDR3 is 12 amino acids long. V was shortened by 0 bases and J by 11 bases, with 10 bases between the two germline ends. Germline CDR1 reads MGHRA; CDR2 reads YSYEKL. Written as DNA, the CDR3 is TGCGCCAGCAGCCAAGACTTCATCTACGCTTTCTTT. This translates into CASSQDFIYAFF.

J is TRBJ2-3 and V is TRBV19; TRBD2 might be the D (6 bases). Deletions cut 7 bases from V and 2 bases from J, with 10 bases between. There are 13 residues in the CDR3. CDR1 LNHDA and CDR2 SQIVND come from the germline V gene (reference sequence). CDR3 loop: CASIGGITDTQYF. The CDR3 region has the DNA TGTGCCAGTATCGGAGGGATCACAGATACGCAGTATTTT.

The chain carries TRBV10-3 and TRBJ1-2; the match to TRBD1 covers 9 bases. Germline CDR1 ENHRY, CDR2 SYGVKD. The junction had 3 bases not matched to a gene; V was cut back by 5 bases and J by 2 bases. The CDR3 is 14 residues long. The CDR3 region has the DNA TGTGCCATCAGTATGACAGGGGGGAACTATGGCTACACCTTC. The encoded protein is CAISMTGGNYGYTF.

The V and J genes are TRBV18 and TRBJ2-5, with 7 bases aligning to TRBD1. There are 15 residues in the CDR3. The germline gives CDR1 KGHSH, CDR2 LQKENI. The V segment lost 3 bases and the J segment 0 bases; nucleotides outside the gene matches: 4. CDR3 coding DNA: TGTGCCAGCTCACCGAAACAGGGGTACCAAGAGACCCAGTACTTC. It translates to CASSPKQGYQETQYF.

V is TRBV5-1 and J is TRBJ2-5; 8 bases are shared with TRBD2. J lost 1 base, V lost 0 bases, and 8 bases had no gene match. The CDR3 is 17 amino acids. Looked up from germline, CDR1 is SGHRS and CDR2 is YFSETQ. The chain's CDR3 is CASSLAGGGGLQETQYF. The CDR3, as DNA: TGCGCCAGCAGCTTGGCCGGGGGCGGGGGGCTCCAAGAGACCCAGTACTTC.

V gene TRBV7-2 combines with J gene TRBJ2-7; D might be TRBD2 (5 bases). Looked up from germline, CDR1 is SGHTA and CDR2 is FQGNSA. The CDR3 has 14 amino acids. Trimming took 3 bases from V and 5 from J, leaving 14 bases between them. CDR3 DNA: TGTGCCAGCAGCTTCCTCGAGCCGGGAAACGAGCAGTACTTC. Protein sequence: CASSFLEPGNEQYF.

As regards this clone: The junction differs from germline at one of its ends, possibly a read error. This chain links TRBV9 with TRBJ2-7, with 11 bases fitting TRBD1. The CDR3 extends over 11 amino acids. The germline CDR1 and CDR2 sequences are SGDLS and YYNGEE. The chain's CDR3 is CASSVLDRGHF. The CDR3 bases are TGTGCCAGCAGCGTGTTGGACAGGGGGCACTTC.

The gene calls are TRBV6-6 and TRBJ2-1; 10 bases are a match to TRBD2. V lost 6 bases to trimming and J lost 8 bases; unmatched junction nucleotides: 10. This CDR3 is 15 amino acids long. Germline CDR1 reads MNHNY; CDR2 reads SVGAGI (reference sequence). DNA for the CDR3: TGTGCCAGCAGCCAACTAGCGGGAACCGCCTATGAGCAGTTCTTC. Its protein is CASSQLAGTAYEQFF.

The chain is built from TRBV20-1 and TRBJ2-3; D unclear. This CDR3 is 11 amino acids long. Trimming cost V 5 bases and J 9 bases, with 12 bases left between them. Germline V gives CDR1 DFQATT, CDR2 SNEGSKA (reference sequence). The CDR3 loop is CSAPESRTQYF. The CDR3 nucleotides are TGCAGTGCTCCCGAGTCTAGGACGCAGTATTTT.

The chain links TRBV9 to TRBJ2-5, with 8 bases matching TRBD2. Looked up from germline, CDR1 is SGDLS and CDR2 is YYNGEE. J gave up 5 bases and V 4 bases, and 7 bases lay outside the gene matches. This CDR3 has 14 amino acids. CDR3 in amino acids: CASSPGGSRETQYF. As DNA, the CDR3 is TGTGCCAGCAGCCCGGGGGGGTCCCGGGAGACCCAGTACTTC.

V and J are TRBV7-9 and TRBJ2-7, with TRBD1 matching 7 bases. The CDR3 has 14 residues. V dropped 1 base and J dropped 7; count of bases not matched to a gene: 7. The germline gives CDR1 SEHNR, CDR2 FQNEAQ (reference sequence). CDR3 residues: CASSLVQGQYEQYF. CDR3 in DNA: TGTGCCAGCAGCTTAGTCCAGGGACAGTATGAGCAGTACTTC.

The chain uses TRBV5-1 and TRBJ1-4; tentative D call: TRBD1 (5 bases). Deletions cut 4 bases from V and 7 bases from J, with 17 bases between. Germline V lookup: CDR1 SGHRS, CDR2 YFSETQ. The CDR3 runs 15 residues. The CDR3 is CASSVDSPRGEKLFF. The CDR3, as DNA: TGCGCCAGCAGCGTAGACTCCCCAAGGGGTGAAAAACTGTTTTTT. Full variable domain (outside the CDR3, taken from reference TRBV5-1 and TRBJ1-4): KAGVTQTPRYLIKTRGQQVTLSCSPISGHRSVSWYQQTPGQGLQFLFEYFSETQRNKGNFPGRFSGRQFSNSRSEMNVSTLELGDSALYLCASSVDSPRGEKLFFGSGTQLSVL.

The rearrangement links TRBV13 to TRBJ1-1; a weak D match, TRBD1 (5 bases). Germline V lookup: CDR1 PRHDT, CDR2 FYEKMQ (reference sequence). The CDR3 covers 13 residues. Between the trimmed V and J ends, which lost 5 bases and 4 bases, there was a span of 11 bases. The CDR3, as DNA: TGTGCCAGCAGCCCCGGTGGGGCCACTGAAGCTTTCTTT. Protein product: CASSPGGATEAFF. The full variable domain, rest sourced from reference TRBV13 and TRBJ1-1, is AAGVIQSPRHLIKEKRETATLKCYPIPRHDTVYWYQQGPGQDPQFLISFYEKMQSDKGSIPDRFSAQQFSDYHSELNMSSLELGDSALYFCASSPGGATEAFFGQGTRLTVV.

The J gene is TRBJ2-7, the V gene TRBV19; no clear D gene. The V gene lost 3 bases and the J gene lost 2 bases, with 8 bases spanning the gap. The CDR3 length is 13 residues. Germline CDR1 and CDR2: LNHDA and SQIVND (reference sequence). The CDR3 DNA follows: TGTGCCAGTAGTATGGCGGTGGCCTACGAGCAGTACTTC. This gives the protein CASSMAVAYEQYF.

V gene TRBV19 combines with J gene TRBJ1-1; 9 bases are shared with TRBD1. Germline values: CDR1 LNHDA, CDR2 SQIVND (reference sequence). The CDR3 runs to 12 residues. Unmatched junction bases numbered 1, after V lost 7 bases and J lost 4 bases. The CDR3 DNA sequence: TGTGCCAGTAAGACAGGGGGCACTGAAGCTTTCTTT. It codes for CASKTGGTEAFF.

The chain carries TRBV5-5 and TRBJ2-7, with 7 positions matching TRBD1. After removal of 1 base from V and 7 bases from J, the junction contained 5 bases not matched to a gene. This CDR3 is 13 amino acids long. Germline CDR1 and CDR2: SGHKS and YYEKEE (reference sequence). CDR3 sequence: CASSLMTGWEQYF. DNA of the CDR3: TGTGCCAGCAGCTTGATGACAGGGTGGGAGCAGTACTTC.

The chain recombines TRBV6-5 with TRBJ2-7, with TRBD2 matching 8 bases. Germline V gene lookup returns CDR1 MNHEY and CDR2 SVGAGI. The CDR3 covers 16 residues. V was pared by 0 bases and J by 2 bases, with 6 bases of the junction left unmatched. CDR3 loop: CASSYSSGGIAYEQYF. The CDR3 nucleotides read TGTGCCAGCAGTTACTCTTCGGGAGGGATTGCCTACGAGCAGTACTTC.

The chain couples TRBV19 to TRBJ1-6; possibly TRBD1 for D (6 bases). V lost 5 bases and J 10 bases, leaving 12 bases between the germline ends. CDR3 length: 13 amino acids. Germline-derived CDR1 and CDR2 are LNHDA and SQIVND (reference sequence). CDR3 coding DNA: TGTGCCAGTAGTGGCCCAGGGGTCTCACCCCTCCACTTT. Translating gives CASSGPGVSPLHF.

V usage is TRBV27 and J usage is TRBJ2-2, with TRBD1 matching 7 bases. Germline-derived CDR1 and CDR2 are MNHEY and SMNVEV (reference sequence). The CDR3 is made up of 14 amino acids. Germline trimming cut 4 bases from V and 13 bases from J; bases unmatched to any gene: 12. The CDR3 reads CASSYDRAVGTLFF. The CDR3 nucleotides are TGTGCCAGCAGTTATGACAGGGCCGTGGGTACGCTGTTTTTT.

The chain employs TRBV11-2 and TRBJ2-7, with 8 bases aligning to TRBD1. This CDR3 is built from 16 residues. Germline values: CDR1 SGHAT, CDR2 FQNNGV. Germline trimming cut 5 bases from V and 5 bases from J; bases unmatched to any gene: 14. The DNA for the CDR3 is TGTGCCAGCAGCGCGAGAGGGGGGACAGGAACCGACGAGCAGTACTTC. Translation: CASSARGGTGTDEQYF. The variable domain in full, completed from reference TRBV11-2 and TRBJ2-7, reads EAGVAQSPRYKIIEKRQSVAFWCNPISGHATLYWYQQILGQGPKLLIQFQNNGVVDDSQLPKDRFSAERLKGVDSTLKIQPAKLEDSAVYLCASSARGGTGTDEQYFGPGTRLTVT.

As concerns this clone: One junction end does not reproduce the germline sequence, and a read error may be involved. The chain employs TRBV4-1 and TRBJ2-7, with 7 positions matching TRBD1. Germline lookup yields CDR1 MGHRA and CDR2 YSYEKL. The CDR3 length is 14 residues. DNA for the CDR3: TGCGCCGGCAGCTACCCGGGACAGTCCTACGAGCAGTACTTC. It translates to CAGSYPGQSYEQYF.

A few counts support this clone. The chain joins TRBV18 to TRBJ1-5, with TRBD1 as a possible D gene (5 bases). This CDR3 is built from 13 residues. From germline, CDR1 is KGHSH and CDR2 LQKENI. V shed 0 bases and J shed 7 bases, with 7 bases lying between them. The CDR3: CASSPPGVQPQHF. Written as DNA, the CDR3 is TGTGCCAGCTCACCACCAGGGGTCCAGCCCCAGCATTTT.

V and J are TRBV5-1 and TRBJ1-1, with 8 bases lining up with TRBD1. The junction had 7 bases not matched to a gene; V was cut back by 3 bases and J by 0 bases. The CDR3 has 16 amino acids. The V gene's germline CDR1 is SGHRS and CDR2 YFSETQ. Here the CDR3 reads CASSSRQGPLNTEAFF. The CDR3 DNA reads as TGCGCCAGCAGCTCCCGACAGGGGCCACTGAACACTGAAGCTTTCTTT.

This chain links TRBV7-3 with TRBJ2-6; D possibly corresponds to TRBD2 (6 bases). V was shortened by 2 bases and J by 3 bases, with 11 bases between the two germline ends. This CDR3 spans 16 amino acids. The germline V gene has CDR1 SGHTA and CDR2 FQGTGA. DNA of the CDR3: TGTGCCAGCAGCTTAGGGGGGACCGGTGGGGCCAACGTCCTGACTTTC. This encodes CASSLGGTGGANVLTF.